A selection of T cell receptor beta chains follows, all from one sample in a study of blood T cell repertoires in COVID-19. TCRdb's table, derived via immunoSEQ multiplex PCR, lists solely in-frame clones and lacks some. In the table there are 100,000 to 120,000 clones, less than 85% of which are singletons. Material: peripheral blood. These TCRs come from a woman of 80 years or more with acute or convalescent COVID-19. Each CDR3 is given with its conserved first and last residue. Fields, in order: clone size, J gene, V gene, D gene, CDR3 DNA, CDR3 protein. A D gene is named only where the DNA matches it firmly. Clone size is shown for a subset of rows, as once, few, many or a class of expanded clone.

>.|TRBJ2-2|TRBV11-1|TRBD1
TGTGCCAGCAGCTTACTCAGGGCAGGGGGCGGGGAGCTGTTTTTT
CASSLLRAGGGELFF
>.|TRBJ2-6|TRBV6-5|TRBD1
TGTGCCAGCAGGGACAGGGAGGCTGGGGCCAACGTCCTGACTTTC
CASRDREAGANVLTF
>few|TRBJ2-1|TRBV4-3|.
TGCGCCAGCAGCCAAGAACGACTAGTCGGCGGGAATGAGCAGTTCTTC
CASSQERLVGGNEQFF
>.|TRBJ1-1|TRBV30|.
TGTGCCTGGGGGGAAGGGGCGGCTGAAGCTTTCTTT
CAWGEGAAEAFF
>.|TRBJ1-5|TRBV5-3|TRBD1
TGTGCCAGAAGCCGCCCAGCGGGGACAGGCGACAATCAGCCCCAGCATTTT
CARSRPAGTGDNQPQHF
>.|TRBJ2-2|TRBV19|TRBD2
TGTGCCAGTAGTATCGGGACTAGCGGGAGGACCGGGGAGCTGTTTTTT
CASSIGTSGRTGELFF
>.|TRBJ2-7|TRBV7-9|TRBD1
TGTGCCAGCAGCTTAACAGGGGGTGAATTCTACGAGCAGTACTTC
CASSLTGGEFYEQYF
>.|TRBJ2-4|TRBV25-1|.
TGTGCCAGCAGTGAGCGGGAAGCCAAAAACATTCAGTACTTC
CASSEREAKNIQYF
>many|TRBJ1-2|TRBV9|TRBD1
TGTGCCAGCAGCGCAGGGGGCGCTAACTATGGCTACACCTTC
CASSAGGANYGYTF
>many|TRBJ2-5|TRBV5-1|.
TGCGCCAGCAGCTTGGGGGGAGGCCAAGAGACCCAGTACTTC
CASSLGGGQETQYF
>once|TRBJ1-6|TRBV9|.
TGTGCCAGCAGCGTAGGCCAGGGAAGTTCACCCCTCCACTTT
CASSVGQGSSPLHF
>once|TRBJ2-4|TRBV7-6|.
TGTGCCAGCAGCTTGGAGGCCGGTTCCTTAATAGCCAAAAACATTCAGTACTTC
CASSLEAGSLIAKNIQYF
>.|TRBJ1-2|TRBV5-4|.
TGTGCCAGCAGACGGGGTGGCGGCTACACCTTC
CASRRGGGYTF
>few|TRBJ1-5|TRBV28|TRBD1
TGTGCCAGCAGTTTGGGACAGGGCAATCAGCCCCAGCATTTT
CASSLGQGNQPQHF
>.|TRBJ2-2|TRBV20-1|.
TGCAGTGCTAGTAAAGTCGCGACGAACACCGGGGAGCTGTTTTTT
CSASKVATNTGELFF
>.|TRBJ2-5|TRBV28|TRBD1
TGTGCCATCGAACAGGGGCCTCTCCAAGAGACCCAGTACTTC
CAIEQGPLQETQYF
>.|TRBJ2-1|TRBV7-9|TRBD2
TGTGCCAGCAGCTCGCCAGGACTAGCGAGGGAGCAGTTCTTC
CASSSPGLAREQFF
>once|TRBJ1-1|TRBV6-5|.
TGTGCCAGTGCTAATTTTTACTCTGAAGCTTTCTTT
CASANFYSEAFF
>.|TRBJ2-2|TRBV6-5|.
TGTGCCAGCAGCTGGGCGCCGACGGACACCGGGGAGCTGTTTTTT
CASSWAPTDTGELFF
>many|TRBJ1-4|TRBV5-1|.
TGCGCCAGCAGCCCCGGGACGGGAGCAACTAATGAAAAACTGTTTTTT
CASSPGTGATNEKLFF
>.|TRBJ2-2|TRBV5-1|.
TGCGCCAGCTCCCTGGGGGTAGCGGCCACCGGGGAGCTGTTTTTT
CASSLGVAATGELFF
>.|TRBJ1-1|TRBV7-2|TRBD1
TGTGCCAGCAGCCTAGACAGGGGGACTGAAGCTTTCTTT
CASSLDRGTEAFF
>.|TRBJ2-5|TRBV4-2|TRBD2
TGTGCCAGCAGCCTCGGACTAGCGGAAGGGACCCAGTACTTC
CASSLGLAEGTQYF
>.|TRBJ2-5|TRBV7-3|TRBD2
TGTGCCAGCAGCCTAGCGGGGGTAGAGACCCAGTACTTC
CASSLAGVETQYF
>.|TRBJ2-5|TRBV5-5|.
TGTGCCAGCAGCTTGGTCCCGACAGCCCAAGAGACCCAGTACTTC
CASSLVPTAQETQYF
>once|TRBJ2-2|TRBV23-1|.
TGCGCCAGCAACCCGGGCGGGAAGGAGAACACCGGGGAGCTGTTTTTT
CASNPGGKENTGELFF
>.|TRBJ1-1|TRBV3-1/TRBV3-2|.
TGTGCCAGCAGCCAAGCCCGGCCGGGGGGAGCTTTCTTT
CASSQARPGGAFF
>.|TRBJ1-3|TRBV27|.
TGTGCCAGCACCAACGGGGTGCCGAGCTCTGGAAACACCATATATTTT
CASTNGVPSSGNTIYF
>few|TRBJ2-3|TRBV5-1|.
TGCGCCAGTACCCAAACCGGAGGGCGGACAGATACGCAGTATTTT
CASTQTGGRTDTQYF
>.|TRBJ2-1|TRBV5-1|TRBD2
TGCGCCAGCAGCTTGTCGCTAGCGGGAGTTCGGAATGAGCAGTTCTTC
CASSLSLAGVRNEQFF
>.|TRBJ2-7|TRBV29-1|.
TGCAGCGTTGAGATTACGGGTCGGCACGAGCAGTACTTC
CSVEITGRHEQYF
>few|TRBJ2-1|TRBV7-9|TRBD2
TGTGCCAGCAGCCCGAGACTAGCGGATCACAATGAGCAGTTCTTC
CASSPRLADHNEQFF
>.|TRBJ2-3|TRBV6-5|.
TGTGCCGCTAAACAGGATAGCACAGATACGCAGTATTTT
CAAKQDSTDTQYF
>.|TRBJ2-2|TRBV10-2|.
TGCGCCAGCAGTGGACCGACAGCGAACACCGGGGAGCTGTTTTTT
CASSGPTANTGELFF
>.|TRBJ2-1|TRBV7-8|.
TGTGCCAGCAGCCGAGGAGAGCTAGAACCCTACAATGAGCAGTTCTTC
CASSRGELEPYNEQFF
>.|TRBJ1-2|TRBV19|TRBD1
TGTGCCAGTAGTATCCAGGGGGAGTCCCACGGCTACACCTTC
CASSIQGESHGYTF
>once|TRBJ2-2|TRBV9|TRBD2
TGTGCCAGCAGCGTAGTGGTAGCGGGGCATTACACCGGGGAGCTGTTTTTT
CASSVVVAGHYTGELFF
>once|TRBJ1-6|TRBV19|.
TGTGCCAGTAGTATAACCGGCCTTACGCGGGATTCACCCCTCCACTTT
CASSITGLTRDSPLHF
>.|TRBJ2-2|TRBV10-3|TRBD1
TGTGCCATCAGGGCAGGGGGCAGGTATACCGGGGAGCTGTTTTTT
CAIRAGGRYTGELFF
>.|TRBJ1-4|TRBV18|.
TGTGCCAGCTCACCACTGCAGGGAGGGAATGAAAAACTGTTTTTT
CASSPLQGGNEKLFF
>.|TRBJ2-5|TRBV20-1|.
TGCAGTGCTAGTAGTCTCCGGGACTACCAAGAGACCCAGTACTTC
CSASSLRDYQETQYF
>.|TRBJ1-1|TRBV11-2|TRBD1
TGTGCCAGCAGCCCGGGACAGGGGAACACTGAAGCTTTCTTT
CASSPGQGNTEAFF
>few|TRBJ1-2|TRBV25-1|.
TGTGCCAGCAGTGATTCCCCAGACAGCGGGAGCTATGGCTACACCTTC
CASSDSPDSGSYGYTF
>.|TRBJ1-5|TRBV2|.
TGTGCCAGCAGGGGGGAGGGCATACGGAGCAATCAGCCCCAGCATTTT
CASRGEGIRSNQPQHF
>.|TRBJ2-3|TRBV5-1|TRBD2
TGCGCCAGCAGTGGTAGCGGGGGGTACCAGTATTTT
CASSGSGGYQYF
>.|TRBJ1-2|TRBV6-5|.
TGTGCCAGCCGGAGCGGGGGGACTAAAAGGGGCTACACCTTC
CASRSGGTKRGYTF
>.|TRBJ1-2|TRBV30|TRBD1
TGTGCCTGGAGTGTAGGGGGCCTCGACTATGGCTACACCTTC
CAWSVGGLDYGYTF
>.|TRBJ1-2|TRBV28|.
TGTGCCAGCAGTTCCCCACAGGGTTGGTGGGGCTACACCTTC
CASSSPQGWWGYTF
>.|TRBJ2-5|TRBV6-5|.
TGTGCCAGCAGTTATGAGGCTAGCCCTTCTGGGACCCAGTACTTC
CASSYEASPSGTQYF
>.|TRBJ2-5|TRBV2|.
TGTGCCAGCAGTGCTGGGACTGCACCACCAGAGACCCAGTACTTC
CASSAGTAPPETQYF
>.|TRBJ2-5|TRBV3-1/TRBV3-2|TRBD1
TGTGCCAGCAGCCCCCCCCGGGACAGGGGCCGTCAAGAGACCCAGTACTTC
CASSPPRDRGRQETQYF
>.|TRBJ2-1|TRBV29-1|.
TGCAGCGTTAGCCGGAGCTCCTACAATGAGCAGTTCTTC
CSVSRSSYNEQFF
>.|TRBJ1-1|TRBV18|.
TGTGCCAGCTCACCACCGAGGGGGGGGTTGAACACTGAAGCTTTCTTT
CASSPPRGGLNTEAFF
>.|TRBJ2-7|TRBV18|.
TGTGCCAGCTCACCTTTCCAGACAGGAAGGAGATCCTACGAGCAGTACTTC
CASSPFQTGRRSYEQYF
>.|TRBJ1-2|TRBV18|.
TGTGCCAGTTCCTCCGACAATAACTATGGCTACACCTTC
CASSSDNNYGYTF